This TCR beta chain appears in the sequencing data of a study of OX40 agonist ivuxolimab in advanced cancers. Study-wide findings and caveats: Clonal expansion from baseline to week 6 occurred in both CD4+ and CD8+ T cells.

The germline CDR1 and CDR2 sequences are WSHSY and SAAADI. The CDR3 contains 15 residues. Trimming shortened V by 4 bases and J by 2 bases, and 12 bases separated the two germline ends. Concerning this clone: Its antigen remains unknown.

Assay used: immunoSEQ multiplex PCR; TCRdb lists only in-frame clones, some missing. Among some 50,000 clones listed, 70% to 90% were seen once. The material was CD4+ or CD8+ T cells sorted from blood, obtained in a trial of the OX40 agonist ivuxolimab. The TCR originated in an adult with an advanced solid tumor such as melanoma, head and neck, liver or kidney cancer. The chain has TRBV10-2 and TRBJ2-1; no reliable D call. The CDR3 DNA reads TGCGCCAGCAGTGGATTAGGGATCCCCTACAATGAGCAGTTCTTC. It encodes CASSGLGIPYNEQFF.